This is a list of T cell receptor beta chains from one sample in a study of graft-versus-host responses after intestinal transplantation. TCRdb's copy holds only in-frame clones and misses some; the assay was immunoSEQ multiplex PCR. Of about 15,000 clones listed, roughly three fifths are singletons. The specimen comprised ileum tissue, sampled 524 days after transplant. These TCRs come from a human patient who received an intestinal transplant, so some T cells may come from the graft donor. Each CDR3 is given with its conserved first and last residue. The D gene is left open where the match is weak. Clone size is shown for a subset of rows, as once, few, many or a class of expanded clone.

v_call: TRBV5-1; clone_size: -; j_call: TRBJ1-1; d_call: -; cdr3_nt: TGCGCCAGCAGCTTGGTGTCAGGAATGAACACTGAAGCTTTCTTT; cdr3_aa: CASSLVSGMNTEAFF
v_call: TRBV7-2; clone_size: -; j_call: TRBJ2-5; d_call: TRBD2; cdr3_nt: TGTGCCAGCAGCTCTCTAGCGGGGCCATATGGGACCCAGTACTTC; cdr3_aa: CASSSLAGPYGTQYF
v_call: TRBV19; clone_size: -; j_call: TRBJ2-2; d_call: -; cdr3_nt: TGTGCCAGTAGTCTACAGGGCCGGGAGCTGTTTTTT; cdr3_aa: CASSLQGRELFF
v_call: TRBV6-5; clone_size: -; j_call: TRBJ1-2; d_call: -; cdr3_nt: TGTGCCAGCAGTTCCGGCTATGGCTACACCTTC; cdr3_aa: CASSSGYGYTF
v_call: TRBV18; clone_size: -; j_call: TRBJ1-3; d_call: -; cdr3_nt: TGTGCCAGCTCACGGCAGGAGGGAAACTCTGGAAACACCATATATTTT; cdr3_aa: CASSRQEGNSGNTIYF
v_call: TRBV5-1; clone_size: -; j_call: TRBJ1-2; d_call: -; cdr3_nt: TGCGCCAGCAGCGAAGTGGAGAGCTATGGCTACACCTTC; cdr3_aa: CASSEVESYGYTF
v_call: TRBV4-2; clone_size: -; j_call: TRBJ2-5; d_call: -; cdr3_nt: TGTGCCAGCAGCCCAGGAGGGGGCCGGGAGACCCAGTACTTC; cdr3_aa: CASSPGGGRETQYF
v_call: TRBV2; clone_size: medium-sized; j_call: TRBJ2-7; d_call: TRBD1; cdr3_nt: TGTGCCAGCAGTGGTCGGACAGGGCTCGGCGAGCAGTACTTC; cdr3_aa: CASSGRTGLGEQYF
v_call: TRBV5-5; clone_size: -; j_call: TRBJ1-1; d_call: -; cdr3_nt: TGTGCCAGCAGCTTGCTACAGGAAACAAACACTGAAGCTTTCTTT; cdr3_aa: CASSLLQETNTEAFF
v_call: TRBV30; clone_size: -; j_call: TRBJ1-1; d_call: -; cdr3_nt: TGTGCCTGGAGTGGCGGACAGAACACTGAAGCTTTCTTT; cdr3_aa: CAWSGGQNTEAFF
v_call: TRBV6-1; clone_size: -; j_call: TRBJ1-1; d_call: TRBD1; cdr3_nt: TGTGCCAGCAGTGGTATAGACAGGGGAAGAACTGAAGCTTTCTTT; cdr3_aa: CASSGIDRGRTEAFF
v_call: TRBV6-4; clone_size: -; j_call: TRBJ1-2; d_call: -; cdr3_nt: TGTGCCAGCAGGACAGGACAAGCTAGAGGCTACACCTTC; cdr3_aa: CASRTGQARGYTF
v_call: TRBV2; clone_size: -; j_call: TRBJ2-1; d_call: -; cdr3_nt: TGTGCCAGCAGTGAGAGGAGGAATGAGCAGTTCTTC; cdr3_aa: CASSERRNEQFF
v_call: TRBV6-1; clone_size: -; j_call: TRBJ2-5; d_call: TRBD2; cdr3_nt: TGTGCCAGCAGTGGACTCGGGGCGGGGGAATTCCAAGAGACCCAGTACTTC; cdr3_aa: CASSGLGAGEFQETQYF
v_call: TRBV10-2; clone_size: -; j_call: TRBJ2-2; d_call: -; cdr3_nt: TGCGCCAGCAGGGGACATAAACTAAACACCGGGGAGCTGTTTTTT; cdr3_aa: CASRGHKLNTGELFF
v_call: TRBV15; clone_size: -; j_call: TRBJ2-1; d_call: TRBD2; cdr3_nt: TGTGCCACCAGCAGAGATTACGGGGGGGCCCACAATGAGCAGTTCTTC; cdr3_aa: CATSRDYGGAHNEQFF
v_call: TRBV6-5; clone_size: once; j_call: TRBJ1-2; d_call: -; cdr3_nt: TGTGCCAGCAGTTACTCGACAGGTGAAATCTATGGCTACACCTTC; cdr3_aa: CASSYSTGEIYGYTF
v_call: TRBV2; clone_size: -; j_call: TRBJ1-4; d_call: -; cdr3_nt: TGTGCCAGCAGTGAATGGGAGAAACTGTTTTTT; cdr3_aa: CASSEWEKLFF
v_call: TRBV10-2; clone_size: -; j_call: TRBJ2-2; d_call: TRBD2; cdr3_nt: TGCGCCAGCCGCTACGGGACTACAACGAACACCGGGGAGCTGTTTTTT; cdr3_aa: CASRYGTTTNTGELFF
v_call: TRBV11-2; clone_size: -; j_call: TRBJ1-1; d_call: -; cdr3_nt: TGTGCCAGCAGCTTAAGCGCCCCTCCTGAAGCTTTCTTT; cdr3_aa: CASSLSAPPEAFF